The 29 T cell receptor beta chains below come from one sample, sequenced in a study of blood T cell repertoires in COVID-19. TCRdb's table, derived via immunoSEQ multiplex PCR, lists solely in-frame clones and lacks some. The table shows 100,000 or so clones, with approximately 80% occurring only once. The sequenced sample consisted of peripheral blood. The source of these receptors is a woman between 65 and 79 years old with active or convalescent COVID-19.

This chain joins TRBV5-8 and TRBJ2-1; a possible D gene is TRBD2 (7 bases). Trimming removed 5 bases from V and 0 bases from J, with 9 bases in between. The germline V gene encodes CDR1 SGHTS and CDR2 YDEGEE. The CDR3 contains 14 residues. The CDR3 sequence: CASRRGASYNEQFF. DNA for the CDR3: TGTGCCAGCAGACGGGGGGCCTCCTACAATGAGCAGTTCTTC.

The chain recombines TRBV6-2 or TRBV6-3 with TRBJ2-3; 12 bases fit TRBD2. The CDR3 runs 18 residues. The germline V gene encodes CDR1 MNHEY and CDR2 SVGEGT. Germline trimming cut 2 bases from V and 2 bases from J; bases unmatched to any gene: 8. CDR3 region: CASSYTLPSGGATDTQYF. The CDR3 DNA is TGTGCCAGCAGTTACACCCTCCCTAGCGGGGGGGCCACAGATACGCAGTATTTT.

The chain links TRBV6-6 to TRBJ2-7; 7 positions match TRBD1. This CDR3 contains 14 residues. Trimming cost V 2 bases and J 2 bases; bases outside gene matches: 3. Germline CDR1 MNHNY, CDR2 SVGAGI (reference sequence). The CDR3 is CASSYRGPPYEQYF. CDR3 DNA: TGTGCCAGCAGTTACAGGGGGCCCCCCTACGAGCAGTACTTC.

The genes are TRBV5-6 and TRBJ1-2; D is unclear. This CDR3 region has 14 residues. V dropped 1 base and J dropped 8 bases, with 15 bases sitting between them. Germline CDR1 reads SGHDT; CDR2 reads YYEEEE. DNA for the CDR3: TGTGCCAGCAGCTTGTCCGGGATATTAGGAGGCTACACCTTC. As protein: CASSLSGILGGYTF.

The genes are TRBV20-1 and TRBJ1-2; D gene uncertain. The germline CDR1 and CDR2 sequences are DFQATT and SNEGSKA (reference sequence). The V gene lost 6 bases and the J gene lost 6 bases, with 11 bases spanning the gap. CDR3 length: 11 amino acids. The CDR3 protein is CSAPGLNGYTF. The CDR3 bases are TGCAGTGCCCCCGGACTAAATGGCTACACCTTC.

Written as DNA, the CDR3 is TGTGCCAGCAGTTACCGGGACACCTATGGCTACACCTTC. It translates to CASSYRDTYGYTF. The chain combines TRBV6-2 or TRBV6-3 with TRBJ1-2; D may be TRBD1 (6 bases). CDR3 length: 13 residues. Trimming took off 2 bases at V and 4 bases at J, with 8 bases between the two ends. Germline CDR1 MNHEY, CDR2 SVGEGT.

V and J are TRBV19 and TRBJ2-2, with D perhaps TRBD2 (6 bases). V shed 7 bases and J shed 2 bases, with 8 bases lying between them. Germline assignment: CDR1 LNHDA and CDR2 SQIVND (reference sequence). The CDR3 has 13 amino acids. DNA of the CDR3: TGTGCCAGTATGGACTACAACACCGGGGAGCTGTTTTTT. The encoded protein is CASMDYNTGELFF.

V gene TRBV19 combines with J gene TRBJ2-3; 10 nucleotides align to TRBD1. Per germline, CDR1 LNHDA and CDR2 SQIVND (reference sequence). The junction had 8 bases not matched to a gene; V was cut back by 5 bases and J by 3 bases. This CDR3 has 16 amino acids. The CDR3 DNA reads TGTGCCAGTAGTTCTGTCCCGGGACAGGGGACAGATACGCAGTATTTT. Translation gives CASSSVPGQGTDTQYF.

This chain uses TRBV6-2 or TRBV6-3 with TRBJ1-1, with D possibly being TRBD1 (5 bases). Germline V gene lookup returns CDR1 MNHEY and CDR2 SVGEGT. This CDR3 has 10 amino acids. The V end lost 6 bases, the J end lost 8 bases, and 7 bases lay between the germline ends. The CDR3 nucleotides are TGTGCCAGCAGCAGGGAGGAAGCTTTCTTT. Its protein is CASSREEAFF.

The V gene is TRBV18, the J gene TRBJ1-2; possible D gene TRBD1, 6 bases. Germline V gene data show CDR1 as KGHSH and CDR2 as LQKENI. This CDR3 has 17 amino acids. Trimming stripped 0 bases from V and 0 bases from J, with 14 bases between. CDR3 in DNA: TGTGCCAGCTCACCACCGGTACAGGGCTTAGCTAACTATGGCTACACCTTC. Residues: CASSPPVQGLANYGYTF.

The chain recombines TRBV30 with TRBJ1-6; 10 bases map to TRBD1. The germline CDR1 and CDR2 sequences are GTSNPN and SVGIG (reference sequence). With V trimmed by 7 bases and J by 8 bases, 17 bases remained unmatched. This CDR3 is built from 17 residues. The DNA of the CDR3 is TGTGCCTCACACTCAGAAGGGGACAGGGGTTATTATTCACCCCTCCACTTT. Translating gives CASHSEGDRGYYSPLHF.

This chain joins TRBV23-1 and TRBJ1-5, with D possibly matching TRBD1 (5 bases). TRBV23-1 is known as an ORF, though its function is uncertain. The length of the CDR3 is 12 residues. The germline V and J ends were trimmed by 0 bases and 9 bases, with 6 bases remaining between them. In DNA form, the CDR3 reads TGCGCCAGCAGTCAATCGGGGGGGCCCCAGCATTTT. As protein: CASSQSGGPQHF.

The sample holds one count of this clone. The chain couples TRBV27 to TRBJ2-7; D unresolved. Trimming pared 3 bases from V and 0 bases from J, leaving 6 bases between. The CDR3 has 13 amino acids. Germline V gives CDR1 MNHEY, CDR2 SMNVEV (reference sequence). This CDR3 reads CASSFPGSYEQYF. CDR3 bases: TGTGCCAGCAGTTTCCCGGGCTCCTACGAGCAGTACTTC.

The chain links TRBV18 to TRBJ2-6, with 11 bases fitting TRBD1. The CDR3 is 18 amino acids. In germline, CDR1 is KGHSH, CDR2 LQKENI. J gave up 3 bases and V 1 base, and 5 bases lay outside the gene matches. CDR3: CASSPLGQGAGGANVLTF. Written as DNA, the CDR3 is TGTGCCAGCTCACCACTTGGACAGGGGGCCGGTGGGGCCAACGTCCTGACTTTC.

CDR3 in amino acids: CASKPGLAGQETQYF. CDR3 in DNA: TGTGCCAGCAAACCGGGACTAGCGGGGCAAGAGACCCAGTACTTC. The J gene is TRBJ2-5, the V gene TRBV4-2; 13 nucleotides align to TRBD2. The CDR3 is 15 amino acids. J gave up 2 bases and V 7 bases, and 4 bases lay outside the gene matches. In germline, CDR1 is LGHNA, CDR2 YNFKEQ.

This chain uses TRBV7-2 with TRBJ1-1, with D uncertain. The V and J ends lost 3 bases and 8 bases respectively, with 19 bases between them. There are 15 residues in the CDR3. CDR1 and CDR2 from the germline V gene are SGHTA and FQGNSA. CDR3 region: CASSLVAMGPPEAFF. The CDR3 bases are TGTGCCAGCAGCTTGGTGGCTATGGGCCCGCCCGAAGCTTTCTTT. The variable domain in full, with the rest retrieved from reference TRBV7-2 and TRBJ1-1, is GAGVSQSPSNKVTEKGKDVELRCDPISGHTALYWYRQSLGQGLEFLIYFQGNSAPDKSGLPSDRFSAERTGGSVSTLTIQRTQQEDSAVYLCASSLVAMGPPEAFFGQGTRLTVV.

The chain recombines TRBV2 with TRBJ2-1; D remains unclear. This CDR3 comprises 13 residues. Trimming stripped 3 bases from V and 7 bases from J, with 10 bases between. Germline V gives CDR1 SNHLY, CDR2 FYNNEI. This CDR3 reads CASSEFGLNEQFF. CDR3 bases: TGTGCCAGCAGTGAGTTCGGGTTGAATGAGCAGTTCTTC.

J is TRBJ1-2 and V is TRBV3-1 (or the pseudogene TRBV3-2), with TRBD1 identical over 8 bases. The CDR3 totals 13 residues. The V gene end was trimmed by 5 bases and the J gene end by 9 bases; junction bases not matched to a gene: 8. The germline V gene encodes CDR1 LGHDT and CDR2 YNNKEL (reference sequence). The CDR3 nucleotides are TGTGCCAGCAGCAAGCGGACAGGGACGCGCTACACCTTC. This translates into CASSKRTGTRYTF.

This clone occurred a few times. The chain uses TRBV28 and TRBJ2-7, with 16 nucleotides matching TRBD2. The junction had 22 bases not matched to a gene; V was cut back by 6 bases and J by 5 bases. The CDR3 is 21 residues long. CDR1 MDHEN and CDR2 SYDVKM come from the germline V gene. The CDR3 nucleotides read TGTGCCAGCAGCAAACCGGGACTAGCGGGGGGGGCTTTCTCGGTCGCCCACGAGCAGTACTTC. Translating it yields CASSKPGLAGGAFSVAHEQYF.

This chain uses TRBV7-9 with TRBJ1-1; D gene ambiguous. There are 12 residues in the CDR3. Germline V gene data show CDR1 as SEHNR and CDR2 as FQNEAQ (reference sequence). The V end lost 5 bases, the J end lost 1 base, and 5 bases lay between the germline ends. The CDR3 DNA follows: TGTGCCAGCAGCCCTCCGAACACTGAAGCTTTCTTT. Translating gives CASSPPNTEAFF.

This clone has a single count. The rearrangement uses TRBV4-2 and TRBJ1-1; the D is unclear. Germline CDR1 is LGHNA and CDR2 is YNFKEQ. V shed 1 base and J shed 1 base, with 10 bases lying between them. The CDR3 is 15 residues long. DNA for the CDR3: TGTGCCAGCAGCCAAGGAGAGAGGCCGAACACTGAAGCTTTCTTT. This codes for CASSQGERPNTEAFF.

The J gene is TRBJ2-2, the V gene TRBV27; the D gene is possibly TRBD2 (5 bases). V lost 5 bases to trimming and J lost 3 bases, with 13 bases between them. There are 15 residues in the CDR3. Germline loops: CDR1 MNHEY, CDR2 SMNVEV (reference sequence). The DNA for the CDR3 is TGTGCCAGCAGTCGATCCGGGGTTGACACCGGGGAGCTGTTTTTT. This sequence encodes CASSRSGVDTGELFF.

In DNA form, the CDR3 reads TGTGCCAGCAGTGACCTACAGGGGTCCGCGCGCTCTGGGGCCAACGTCCTGACTTTC. This sequence encodes CASSDLQGSARSGANVLTF. The V call is TRBV6-7, the J call TRBJ2-6; TRBD1 agrees at 7 bases. TRBV6-7 counts as an open reading frame of uncertain function. The CDR3 length is 19 residues. Unmatched junction bases numbered 13, after V lost 5 bases and J lost 0 bases.

The chain combines TRBV18 with TRBJ1-1; no firm D call. Trimming pared 6 bases from V and 8 bases from J, leaving 16 bases between. Germline V lookup: CDR1 KGHSH, CDR2 LQKENI. The CDR3 is 13 residues long. The CDR3 nucleotides read TGTGCCAGCTCCACCCGGGGATATCAGGAAGCTTTCTTT. It translates to CASSTRGYQEAFF.

V is TRBV5-1 and J is TRBJ2-7; TRBD2 agrees at 10 bases. This CDR3 contains 16 residues. Germline values: CDR1 SGHRS, CDR2 YFSETQ. V shed 5 bases and J 2 bases; nucleotides not matched to a gene: 10. For the CDR3, the DNA is TGCGCCAGCAGATTAGCCCCTAGCGGGGGAGCCTACGAGCAGTACTTC. Encoded protein: CASRLAPSGGAYEQYF.

This chain uses TRBV28 with TRBJ1-1, with 8 bases that match TRBD1. This CDR3 spans 14 amino acids. The germline V gene has CDR1 MDHEN and CDR2 SYDVKM. With 6 bases clipped from V and 4 bases from J, the junction kept 7 bases outside the gene matches. The chain's CDR3 is CASRYRGSVTEAFF. CDR3 in DNA: TGTGCCAGCAGATACAGGGGGTCAGTCACTGAAGCTTTCTTT.

V is TRBV28 and J is TRBJ2-7, with no clear D. The ends were cut back, 4 bases at V and 3 bases at J, with 7 bases in the middle. The germline V gene encodes CDR1 MDHEN and CDR2 SYDVKM. This CDR3 is built from 12 residues. Here the CDR3 reads CASSSVRYEQYF. The DNA for the CDR3 is TGTGCCAGCAGTTCTGTTCGCTACGAGCAGTACTTC.

Only a few counts were recorded for this clone. V and J are TRBV6-2 or TRBV6-3 and TRBJ2-7; 9 nucleotides align to TRBD1. The CDR3 has 16 residues. Germline CDR1 is MNHEY and CDR2 is SVGEGT. Trimming at V came to 0 bases and at J to 6 bases, leaving 9 bases not matched to a gene. CDR3 residues: CASSYSSGTGPLEQYF. As DNA, the CDR3 is TGTGCCAGCAGTTACTCTTCCGGGACAGGGCCTCTCGAGCAGTACTTC.

This chain uses TRBV21-1 with TRBJ1-2; the D call TRBD1 from the table was never checked on the DNA. TRBV21-1 is described as a pseudogene. The CDR3 totals 14 residues. CDR3 amino acids: CASRDREGSYGYTF. DNA of the CDR3: TGTGCCAGCCGGGACAGGGAGGGGAGCTATGGCTACACCTTC.